Listed below are T cell receptor beta chains from one sample, sequenced in a study of spatial heterogeneity in lung cancer. TCRdb redid the calling of the 5' RACE reads with MiXCR, one entry per CDR3 protein. The sample records 5,500 to 8,000 distinct CDR3 sequences, 5% to 5.5% being singletons. This material consisted of normal lung tissue next to the tumor, taken at surgery. These receptors were collected from a female donor with early-stage non-small cell lung cancer. Both conserved end residues are part of each CDR3. The D gene is left open where the match is weak. Clone size is stated in some rows and not others, as once, few, many or a class when expanded.

TRBJ2-2	NA	many	TRBV5-1	CASSLAGLKMTGELFF	TGCGCCAGCAGCTTGGCGGGACTGAAAATGACCGGGGAGCTGTTTTTT
TRBJ2-2	NA	medium-sized	TRBV2	CASSRPEVMPGELFF	TGTGCCAGCAGCAGACCAGAGGTTATGCCCGGGGAGCTGTTTTTT
TRBJ1-4	NA	medium-sized	TRBV19	CASSMREANEKLFF	TGTGCCAGTAGTATGCGCGAGGCCAACGAAAAACTGTTTTTT
TRBJ2-5	NA	medium-sized	TRBV4-1	CASSQDGMYQETQYF	TGCGCCAGCAGCCAAGATGGGATGTACCAAGAGACCCAGTACTTC
TRBJ2-1	NA	medium-sized	TRBV10-3	CAISVGGLRANEQFF	TGTGCCATCAGTGTGGGCGGTTTGCGCGCCAATGAGCAGTTCTTC
TRBJ2-1	NA	NA	TRBV24-1	CATSDLSLDSYNEQFF	TGTGCCACCAGTGATTTGTCGCTAGATTCCTACAATGAGCAGTTCTTC
TRBJ2-7	NA	medium-sized	TRBV29-1	CSVAPTTGGAEQYF	TGCAGCGTTGCCCCGACGACAGGAGGAGCCGAGCAGTACTTC
TRBJ2-5	TRBD2	few	TRBV11-2	CASSHPGTSGIRTQYF	TGTGCCAGCAGCCACCCGGGTACTAGCGGGATTCGGACCCAGTACTTC
TRBJ1-1	NA	NA	TRBV5-1	CASSLSGTGNTEAFF	TGCGCCAGCAGCTTGTCTGGGACGGGGAACACTGAAGCTTTCTTT
TRBJ2-2	NA	medium-sized	TRBV6-6	CASMYGSRTGELFF	TGTGCCAGCATGTACGGGAGTCGGACCGGGGAGCTGTTTTTT
TRBJ2-7	TRBD1	many	TRBV20-1	CSASDRGSEQYF	TGCAGTGCTTCGGACAGGGGGAGCGAGCAGTACTTC
TRBJ2-1	NA	medium-sized	TRBV19	CASSMGMGDKQFF	TGTGCCAGTAGTATGGGTATGGGGGATAAGCAGTTCTTC
TRBJ1-1	NA	many	TRBV5-5	CASSPQLDSIEAFF	TGTGCCAGCAGCCCCCAGCTGGACAGCATAGAAGCTTTCTTT
TRBJ2-1	TRBD1	large	TRBV10-3	CAISDGTGLSQFF	TGTGCCATCAGTGACGGGACAGGGCTTTCCCAGTTCTTC
TRBJ2-1	NA	NA	TRBV7-6	CASSLTQTTYNEQFF	TGTGCCAGCAGCTTAACTCAAACCACCTACAATGAGCAGTTCTTC
TRBJ2-7	TRBD2	medium-sized	TRBV20-1	CSAPGTSGKYEQYF	TGCAGTGCACCCGGGACTAGCGGGAAATACGAGCAGTACTTC
TRBJ2-6	TRBD1	medium-sized	TRBV2	CASSGTGGYSGANVLTF	TGTGCCAGCAGCGGGACAGGGGGATACTCTGGGGCCAACGTCCTGACTTTC
TRBJ2-2	TRBD2	medium-sized	TRBV20-1	CSASRTSGRGELFF	TGCAGTGCCAGTAGGACTAGCGGGAGGGGGGAGCTGTTTTTT
TRBJ2-7	NA	many	TRBV21-1	CASSRGGVRFYEQYF	TGTGCCAGCAGCCGAGGCGGGGTTCGATTCTACGAGCAGTACTTC
TRBJ2-1	NA	NA	TRBV6-2/TRBV6-3	CASSYLREANNEQFF	TGTGCCAGCAGTTACTTGAGGGAGGCGAACAATGAGCAGTTCTTC
TRBJ2-5	NA	many	TRBV2	CASSGGAGETQYF	TGTGCCAGCAGTGGGGGGGCCGGGGAGACCCAGTACTTC
TRBJ2-6	TRBD1	few	TRBV27	CASSYRTGGAGANVLTF	TGTGCCAGCAGTTACCGGACAGGGGGCGCTGGGGCCAACGTCCTGACTTTC
TRBJ2-2	NA	medium-sized	TRBV5-6	CASSISGELFF	TGTGCCAGCAGCATCTCCGGGGAGCTGTTTTTT
TRBJ2-7	TRBD1	many	TRBV18	CASSPGTAYEQYF	TGTGCCAGCTCACCCGGGACAGCCTACGAGCAGTACTTC
TRBJ2-7	TRBD2	medium-sized	TRBV5-1	CASSLASGRPYEQYF	TGCGCCAGCAGCTTGGCTAGCGGGAGGCCCTACGAGCAGTACTTC
TRBJ2-1	TRBD2	medium-sized	TRBV19	CASSTTSGDYNEQFF	TGTGCCAGTAGTACTACTAGCGGAGACTACAATGAGCAGTTCTTC
TRBJ2-5	NA	many	TRBV6-1	CASAWGHETQYF	TGTGCCAGCGCGTGGGGGCATGAGACCCAGTACTTC
TRBJ2-7	TRBD2	many	TRBV18	CASSPGVAGGSASYEQYF	TGTGCCAGCTCCCCCGGGGTAGCGGGAGGGTCCGCCTCCTACGAGCAGTACTTC
TRBJ2-1	NA	many	TRBV4-1	CASSQEGAAAHEQFF	TGCGCCAGCAGCCAAGAGGGAGCGGCAGCCCATGAGCAGTTCTTC